This TCR beta chain is drawn from a study of blood T cell repertoires in COVID-19. Germline CDR1 is SGHRS and CDR2 is YFSETQ. The CDR3 contains 15 residues. The trim removed 1 base at V and 5 bases at J, leaving 5 bases unmatched. Assay: immunoSEQ multiplex PCR; the TCRdb copy retains only in-frame clones and omits some. The data contain approximately 280,000 clones, approximately 84% of them singletons. The rearrangement joins TRBV5-1 to TRBJ2-1, with 8 bases fitting TRBD2. The sequence came from a human donor with COVID-19, enrolled during active disease. The donor label of this sample is uncertain. The source material was peripheral blood. CDR3 loop: CASSLSREGNNEQFF. Here the CDR3 DNA reads TGCGCCAGCAGCTTGTCCCGGGAGGGAAACAATGAGCAGTTCTTC.